This T cell receptor (beta chain) was identified in a study of control samples from healthy donors and cancer patients. The protocol was immunoSEQ multiplex PCR, while the TCRdb copy is restricted to in-frame clones and leaves out a portion. The repertoire holds 100,000 to 150,000 clones, approximately 90% seen once, with 12% in the top ten. The germline V gene encodes CDR1 LGHNA and CDR2 YNFKEQ. There are 18 residues in the CDR3. V lost 1 base to trimming and J lost 2 bases, with 18 bases between them. Sequenced material: blood. The sequence was obtained from a young man in good health. V is TRBV4-2 and J is TRBJ1-5; possible D gene TRBD1, 6 bases. The CDR3 is CASSQGTRGESGNQPQHF. The CDR3 bases are TGTGCCAGCAGCCAAGGGACCAGGGGTGAATCCGGCAATCAGCCCCAGCATTTT.